This T cell receptor beta chain was found in a study of regulatory T cells in long-lasting Graves disease. Study results and limitations: Less diverse TCR repertoires were seen in persistent Graves' patients than in newly diagnosed ones. There were preferences for TRBV28, TRBJ1-2 and TRBJ2-5 in persistent disease.

This clonotype was counted ten times or more. The antigen remains undetermined. The TCR beta library used iRepertoire HTBI primers with Arm-PCR amplification of CDR3. TCRdb re-called the multiplex PCR reads with MiXCR, one entry per CDR3 protein. The sample lists about 300,000 distinct CDR3 sequences; 20% to 25% were seen once. Described time point: persistent/refractory GD, antithyroid drugs over 5 years with positive TRAb. From RNA extracted from PBMCs, the TCR library was made. The V gene's germline CDR1 is SGHRS and CDR2 YFSETQ. J gave up 0 bases and V 3 bases, and 8 bases lay outside the gene matches. CDR3 length equals 17 residues.

This TCR was sampled from a female donor with Graves disease. The starting material was peripheral blood mononuclear cells (PBMCs), obtained when the disease was refractory, from a patient treated with antithyroid drugs. The chain combines TRBV5-1 with TRBJ2-2, with TRBD2 identical over 7 bases. The chain's CDR3 is CASSWGASGTNTGELFF. CDR3 coding DNA: TGCGCCAGCAGCTGGGGCGCGAGCGGGACGAACACCGGGGAGCTGTTTTTT. Based on the CDR3 plus reference TRBV5-1 and TRBJ2-2, the full variable domain is KAGVTQTPRYLIKTRGQQVTLSCSPISGHRSVSWYQQTPGQGLQFLFEYFSETQRNKGNFPGRFSGRQFSNSRSEMNVSTLELGDSALYLCASSWGASGTNTGELFFGEGSRLTVL.